Listed below are T cell receptor beta chains from one sample, sequenced in a study of beta chain features in type 1 diabetes. Measured with immunoSEQ multiplex PCR; TCRdb has only the in-frame clones, and not every one. This table has just over 150,000 clones, roughly 11% appearing once. The material sequenced was central memory CD4+ T cells from blood. These receptors all come from a man between 18 and 35 years old in good health. Each CDR3 is given with its conserved first and last residue. Each record gives: CDR3 protein, CDR3 DNA, V gene, J gene, D gene, clone size. A D gene is named only where the DNA matches it firmly. Where a row states a size, it is once, few, many or the class of an expanded clone; other rows omit it.

CATIPHPVRGGYNEQFF,TGTGCCACCATCCCCCATCCCGTGCGGGGGGGCTACAATGAGCAGTTCTTC,TRBV15,TRBJ2-1,TRBD2,few
CAWSLFDRRNTEAFF,TGTGCCTGGAGTTTGTTTGACAGGAGGAACACTGAAGCTTTCTTT,TRBV30,TRBJ1-1,.,.
CASRVGSVLQGDIQYF,TGTGCCAGCAGAGTTGGGTCTGTCCTCCAGGGGGACATTCAGTACTTC,TRBV28,TRBJ2-4,TRBD1,few
CASSFKGLAGGMNTGELFF,TGCGCCAGCAGCTTCAAGGGACTAGCGGGCGGAATGAACACCGGGGAGCTGTTTTTT,TRBV5-1,TRBJ2-2,TRBD2,.
CASSNFQGGQETQYF,TGTGCCAGCAGCAATTTCCAGGGAGGGCAAGAGACCCAGTACTTC,TRBV11-2,TRBJ2-5,TRBD2,.
CASSPDKHEQYF,TGCGCCAGCAGCCCGGACAAGCACGAGCAGTACTTC,TRBV5-1,TRBJ2-7,.,.
CASSHITGPGGMQYF,TGTGCCAGCAGCCATATTACCGGGCCAGGGGGAATGCAGTACTTC,TRBV5-4,TRBJ2-7,TRBD1,.
CASSLGSEPEAFF,TGTGCCAGCAGTTTAGGATCGGAACCTGAAGCTTTCTTT,TRBV28,TRBJ1-1,.,few
CASSPSGSETQYF,TGTGCCAGCTCTCCCTCAGGGAGTGAGACCCAGTACTTC,TRBV5-5,TRBJ2-5,.,many
CASSLGSKETQYF,TGTGCCAGCAGCTTAGGTAGCAAAGAGACCCAGTACTTC,TRBV7-9,TRBJ2-5,.,.
CASSETGKQNTEAFF,TGTGCCAGCAGTGAGACAGGGAAACAAAACACTGAAGCTTTCTTT,TRBV25-1,TRBJ1-1,TRBD1,.
CAWSRPRPPLHF,TGTGCCTGGAGTCGACCCCGGCCACCCCTCCACTTT,TRBV30,TRBJ1-6,.,few
CASSPRQFEKLFF,TGTGCCAGCTCACCCAGACAGTTTGAAAAACTGTTTTTT,TRBV18,TRBJ1-4,.,few
CASIGTDKYYGYTF,TGTGCCAGCATCGGGACAGACAAGTACTATGGCTACACCTTC,TRBV6-6,TRBJ1-2,TRBD1,few
CASSTQAQGGREQYF,TGTGCCAGCAGTACTCAGGCACAGGGGGGAAGGGAGCAGTACTTC,TRBV28,TRBJ2-7,TRBD1,.
CASSAYSAASYEQYF,TGTGCCAGCAGCGCCTACTCGGCAGCCTCCTACGAGCAGTACTTC,TRBV9,TRBJ2-7,.,few
CASSRRDTGLPWNNSPLHF,TGTGCCAGCAGTCGAAGGGACACGGGACTGCCCTGGAATAATTCACCCCTCCACTTT,TRBV27,TRBJ1-6,.,.
CASSLEDTQYF,TGTGCCAGCAGCTTGGAAGATACGCAGTATTTT,TRBV5-5,TRBJ2-3,.,few
CASSAMTGQALHNEQFF,TGTGCCAGCAGCGCGATGACAGGTCAGGCATTACACAATGAGCAGTTCTTC,TRBV11-2,TRBJ2-1,.,.
CASSVIGGGNTEAFF,TGTGCCAGCAGCGTCATAGGGGGAGGTAACACTGAAGCTTTCTTT,TRBV9,TRBJ1-1,.,.
CASSQEQSFYTF,TGTGCCAGCAGCCAAGAACAGAGTTTCTACACCTTC,TRBV14,TRBJ1-2,.,few
CASSSRQGGYGYTF,TGTGCCAGCAGTTCCCGACAGGGAGGGTATGGCTACACCTTC,TRBV2,TRBJ1-2,TRBD1,.
CASSLETGRTEAFF,TGCGCCAGCAGCTTGGAAACAGGGAGAACTGAAGCTTTCTTT,TRBV5-1,TRBJ1-1,.,.
CASSFSLGQRVQETQYF,TGTGCCAGCAGTTTCTCTTTGGGCCAGAGGGTCCAAGAGACCCAGTACTTC,TRBV28,TRBJ2-5,.,.
CASSSLQYEQYF,TGTGCCAGCAGTTCCCTACAATACGAGCAGTACTTC,TRBV28,TRBJ2-7,.,.
CASSLVMVKTDTQYF,TGCGCCAGCAGCTTGGTAATGGTCAAGACAGATACGCAGTATTTT,TRBV5-1,TRBJ2-3,.,.
CASSVDTGGLETQYF,TGTGCCAGCAGCGTAGACACAGGGGGTTTGGAGACCCAGTACTTC,TRBV9,TRBJ2-5,TRBD1,.
CASSPPGLTGYTF,TGTGCCAGCAGCCCACCGGGACTAACGGGCTACACCTTC,TRBV9,TRBJ1-2,.,.
CASSSRQPYEQYF,TGTGCCAGCAGTTCAAGACAGCCCTACGAGCAGTACTTC,TRBV27,TRBJ2-7,.,few
CASSPTRTDTQYF,TGTGCCAGCAGCCCGACACGCACAGATACGCAGTATTTT,TRBV6-1,TRBJ2-3,.,few
CASSQQGWGDTQYF,TGCGCCAGCAGCCAACAGGGATGGGGAGATACGCAGTATTTT,TRBV4-1,TRBJ2-3,.,.
CASSQDGTPRRHGYTF,TGCGCCAGCAGCCAAGATGGGACACCCCGGAGGCATGGCTACACCTTC,TRBV4-3,TRBJ1-2,.,.
CASSQEVGMAGYTF,TGCGCCAGCAGCCAAGAAGTAGGCATGGCTGGCTACACCTTC,TRBV4-3,TRBJ1-2,.,.
CASSPNQGDQPQHF,TGCGCCAGCAGCCCTAACCAGGGCGATCAGCCCCAGCATTTT,TRBV5-1,TRBJ1-5,.,few
CASSPTGDQPQHF,TGTGCCAGCAGCCCAACAGGAGATCAGCCCCAGCATTTT,TRBV7-9,TRBJ1-5,.,few
CSVGGNRPYEQYF,TGCAGCGTTGGGGGTAACCGTCCCTACGAGCAGTACTTC,TRBV29-1,TRBJ2-7,.,many
CASSLDRVETQYF,TGTGCCAGCAGCTTGGATCGGGTGGAGACCCAGTACTTC,TRBV11-2,TRBJ2-5,.,.
CASSQEVTGETQYF,TGCGCCAGCAGCCAAGAAGTCACGGGAGAGACCCAGTACTTC,TRBV4-3,TRBJ2-5,.,many